The T cell receptor (beta chain) under discussion was sequenced for a study of beta chain features in type 1 diabetes. Study-level points and caveats: Diminished insertions and augmented deletions at VDJ junctions characterized type 1 diabetes patients. Sequencing the cDNA could make cells with high TCR expression show up more than they should.

CDR1 and CDR2 from the germline V gene are SGHTA and FQGNSA. Between the trimmed V and J ends, which lost 4 bases and 3 bases, there was a span of 4 bases. The CDR3 is 12 residues long. The isolated RNA, all of it, was reverse transcribed, so expressed TCRB transcripts were what got sequenced. Clones were sequenced by immunoSEQ multiplex PCR, and TCRdb holds only the in-frame ones, with some missing. Among 850,000 to 900,000 clones, 17% were seen once, and the ten largest hold around 0.02%. As to this clone: Its antigen remains unknown.

The chain uses TRBV7-2 and TRBJ1-5; D uncertain. The clonotype comes from a woman between 18 and 29 years old in good health. Material for sequencing was naive CD4+ T cells from blood. The CDR3 DNA reads as TGTGCCAGCAGCTCAACCAATCAGCCCCAGCATTTT. Translating gives CASSSTNQPQHF.